This TCR beta chain was captured by sequencing in a study of T-cell reconstitution after alpha-beta-depleted transplantation in children listed by TCRdb under 2016. In the study overall: T-cell immune reconstitution after TCRalphabeta/CD19-depleted allogeneic hematopoietic cell transplantation in children was quantitatively tracked in the study by means of TCR repertoire profiling. Results and caveats for the whole study, not just this receptor: Over the following months the frequencies of hyperexpanded clones went down, and after one year T-cell counts and TCRbeta diversity were mostly credited to newly produced T cells. In some patients, the high TCRbeta diversity seen at day 60 was put down to recipient T cells and intrathymic progenitors that had survived conditioning. The apparently early recovery of alphabetaT-cell counts about two months after transplant reportedly depended on only several hundred rapidly expanded clones that came from non-depleted graft cells.

This clonotype was observed at least ten times. Its antigen is currently not known. Per-base quality was not reported, and no clone a single base away is much larger than it. The trim is 1 base for V and 3 bases for J, with a gap of 16 bases between the germline ends. The CDR3 measures 16 amino acids from cysteine to phenylalanine. CDR3 DNA is the only sequence kept; it has 48 bases, read in frame from the first base. Reading the germline V gene gives CDR1 SGHRS and CDR2 YFSETQ. The treatment or condition label, as the study defines it: allogeneic hematopoietic cell transplantation with graft depleted of TCRalphabeta T cells and CD19 B cells. The children who served as transplant recipients had been given grafts of TCRalphabeta/CD19-depleted allogeneic hematopoietic cells. The library was made by PCR. Instrument used: Illumina HiSeq 2500. To normalize quantification of the TCRbeta repertoire, the TCR libraries were built with molecular barcoding that relied on unique molecular identifiers. The public reads were run again by TCRdb, first through fastp at Q25 and then through MiXCR, and only productive beta chains were kept. Entries that share a CDR3 protein sequence are merged under the most common genes and DNA. The sample includes around 300,000 distinct CDR3 sequences, with around 9.1% observed a single time. Of the sample, 7.5% falls within the top ten clones.

The receptor's source is a boy younger than two with acute myeloid leukemia, due to receive a stem cell transplant. Sequencing used PBMCs, obtained before TCRalphabeta/CD19-depleted stem cell transplant. The chain joins TRBV5-1 to TRBJ2-5, with the identity of the D gene unclear. The bases are TGCGCCAGCAGCTTGTACGTAGTTGGAACCAAAGAGACCCAGTACTTC. Its translation reads: CASSLYVVGTKETQYF.